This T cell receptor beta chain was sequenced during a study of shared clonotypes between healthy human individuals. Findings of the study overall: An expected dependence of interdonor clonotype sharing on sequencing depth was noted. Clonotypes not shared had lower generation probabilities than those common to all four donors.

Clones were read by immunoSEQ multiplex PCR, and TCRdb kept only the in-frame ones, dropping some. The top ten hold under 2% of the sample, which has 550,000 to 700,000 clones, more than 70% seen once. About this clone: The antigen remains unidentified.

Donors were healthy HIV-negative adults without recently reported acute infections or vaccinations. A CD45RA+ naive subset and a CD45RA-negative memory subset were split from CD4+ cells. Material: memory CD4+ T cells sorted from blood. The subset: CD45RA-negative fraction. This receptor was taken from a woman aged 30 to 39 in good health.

The CDR3, as DNA: TGTGCCAGCAGTTCACTAGCGGATAGCTCCTACAATGAGCAGTTCTTC. Its protein product is CASSSLADSSYNEQFF. The V call is TRBV6-5, the J call TRBJ2-1; 8 nucleotides line up with TRBD2. J lost 0 bases, V lost 4 bases, and 5 bases had no gene match. Looked up from germline, CDR1 is MNHEY and CDR2 is SVGAGI. There are 16 residues in the CDR3.